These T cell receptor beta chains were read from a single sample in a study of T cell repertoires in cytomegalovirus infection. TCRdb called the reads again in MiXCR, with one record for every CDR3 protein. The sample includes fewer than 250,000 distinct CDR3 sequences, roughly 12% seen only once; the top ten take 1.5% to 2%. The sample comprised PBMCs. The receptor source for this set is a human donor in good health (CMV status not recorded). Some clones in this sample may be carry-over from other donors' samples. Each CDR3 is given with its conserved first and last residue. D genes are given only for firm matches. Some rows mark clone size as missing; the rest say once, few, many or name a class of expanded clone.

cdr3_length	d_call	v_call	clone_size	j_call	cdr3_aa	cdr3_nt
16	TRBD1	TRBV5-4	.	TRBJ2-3	CASSLGTGRGTDTQYF	TGTGCCAGCAGCCTAGGGACAGGAAGGGGAACAGATACGCAGTATTTT
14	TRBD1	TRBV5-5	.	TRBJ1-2	CASSGGQALYGYTF	TGTGCCAGCAGCGGGGGACAGGCCCTATATGGCTACACCTTC
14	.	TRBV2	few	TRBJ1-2	CASREDSEIYGYTF	TGTGCCAGCAGGGAGGACAGCGAAATCTATGGCTACACCTTC
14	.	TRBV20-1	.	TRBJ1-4	CSAREGGGAEKLFF	TGCAGTGCTAGAGAGGGCGGAGGTGCTGAAAAACTGTTTTTT
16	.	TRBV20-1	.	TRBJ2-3	CSARPTSPGYTDTQYF	TGCAGTGCTAGACCCACTTCTCCGGGGTACACAGATACGCAGTATTTT
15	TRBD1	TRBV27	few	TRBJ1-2	CASSGTGFRNYGYTF	TGTGCCAGTTCCGGGACAGGGTTCCGTAACTATGGCTACACCTTC
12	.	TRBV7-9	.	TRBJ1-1	CASRFTGTEAFF	TGTGCCAGCAGGTTTACAGGGACTGAAGCTTTCTTT
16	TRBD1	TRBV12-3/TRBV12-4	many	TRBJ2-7	CASSPKGTGGSYEQYF	TGTGCCAGCAGTCCAAAAGGGACAGGGGGCTCCTACGAGCAGTACTTC
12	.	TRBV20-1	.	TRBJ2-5	CSTDRTAKTQYF	TGCAGTACCGACCGGACCGCGAAGACCCAGTACTTC
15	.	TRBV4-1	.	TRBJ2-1	CASSQDVPTYNEQFF	TGCGCCAGCAGCCAAGATGTGCCTACCTACAATGAGCAGTTCTTC
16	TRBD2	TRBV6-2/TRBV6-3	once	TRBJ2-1	CASSYSKLAGYNEQFF	TGTGCCAGCAGTTACTCAAAACTAGCGGGTTACAATGAGCAGTTCTTC
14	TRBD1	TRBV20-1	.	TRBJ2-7	CSARHTGQRREQYF	TGCAGTGCTAGACATACGGGACAGCGAAGGGAGCAGTACTTC
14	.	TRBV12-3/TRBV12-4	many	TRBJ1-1	CASSLQLSNTEAFF	TGTGCCAGCAGTTTACAGCTCTCGAACACTGAAGCTTTCTTT
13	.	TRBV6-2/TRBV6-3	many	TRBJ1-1	CASSYQGRTEAFF	TGTGCCAGCAGTTACCAGGGGCGCACTGAAGCTTTCTTT
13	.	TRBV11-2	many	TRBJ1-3	CASSFSGLDTIYF	TGTGCCAGCAGCTTTTCAGGGTTGGACACCATATATTTT
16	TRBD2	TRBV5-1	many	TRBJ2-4	CASSSTSELAKNIQYF	TGCGCCAGCAGCTCGACTAGCGAACTAGCCAAAAACATTCAGTACTTC
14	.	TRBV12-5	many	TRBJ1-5	CASGFLTENQPQHF	TGTGCTAGTGGTTTTTTAACGGAAAATCAGCCCCAGCATTTT
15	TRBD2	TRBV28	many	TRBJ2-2	CASSWASGTTGELFF	TGTGCCAGCAGTTGGGCTAGCGGGACCACCGGGGAGCTGTTTTTT
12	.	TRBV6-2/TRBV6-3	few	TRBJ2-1	CASSYSSNEQFF	TGTGCCAGCAGTTATTCCTCCAATGAGCAGTTCTTC
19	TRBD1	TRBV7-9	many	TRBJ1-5	CASSLYSDQGAGSNQPQHF	TGTGCCAGCAGCTTATACTCTGACCAGGGGGCGGGAAGCAATCAGCCCCAGCATTTT